One and the same sample provided the 19 T cell receptor beta chains below, sequenced in a study of blood T cell repertoires in COVID-19. TCRdb keeps only in-frame clones here, not all; method: immunoSEQ multiplex PCR. This repertoire shows 55,000 to 65,000 clones, 85% to 90% found once; its top ten account for around two fifths. Sequencing was performed on peripheral blood. These TCRs come from a woman between 55 and 75 years old with COVID-19, enrolled during active disease.

The genes are TRBV9 and TRBJ1-6; 7 nucleotides match TRBD1. The CDR3 totals 14 residues. V lost 5 bases, J lost 8 bases, and 7 bases stayed unmatched. Germline CDR1 and CDR2: SGDLS and YYNGEE. The DNA of the CDR3 is TGTGCCAGCAGACCCGGGACAGAGGATTCACCCCTCCACTTT. It codes for CASRPGTEDSPLHF.

The chain combines TRBV29-1 with TRBJ2-1; D might be TRBD2 (5 bases). In germline, CDR1 is SQVTM, CDR2 ANQGSEA. The CDR3 totals 11 residues. The V and J ends lost 5 bases and 7 bases respectively, with 9 bases between them. The chain's CDR3 is CSVFGGNEQFF. The CDR3 region has the DNA TGCAGCGTTTTCGGAGGAAATGAGCAGTTCTTC.

CDR3 DNA sequence: TGTGCCAGCAGCTGGGGGACAGGGAGAACCGGGGAGCTGTTTTTT. Protein: CASSWGTGRTGELFF. This chain uses TRBV5-4 with TRBJ2-2; TRBD1 aligns across 9 bases. The CDR3 covers 15 residues. Germline assignment: CDR1 SGHNT and CDR2 YYREEE (reference sequence). The V and J ends lost 3 bases and 5 bases, in that order; junction bases with no gene match: 5.

This chain connects TRBV25-1 to TRBJ2-3; the match to TRBD2 covers 8 bases. Per germline, CDR1 MGHDK and CDR2 SYGVNS. J was trimmed by 1 base and V by 3 bases; bases with no gene match: 0. This CDR3 is 14 amino acids long. The CDR3 coding sequence is TGTGCCAGCAGTGAGCGGGGGGGCACAGATACGCAGTATTTT. Its translation is CASSERGGTDTQYF.

The gene calls are TRBV7-7 and TRBJ2-5; 14 bases are shared with TRBD2. The CDR3 totals 16 residues. J gave up 2 bases and V 3 bases, and 2 bases lay outside the gene matches. Germline values: CDR1 SSHAT, CDR2 FNYEAQ (reference sequence). CDR3 coding DNA: TGTGCCAGCAGCTTTCGACTAGCGGGAGGGCAAGAGACCCAGTACTTC. It encodes CASSFRLAGGQETQYF.

The chain combines TRBV7-9 with TRBJ1-1, with 7 bases matching TRBD1. The germline CDR1 and CDR2 sequences are SEHNR and FQNEAQ (reference sequence). The CDR3 runs to 14 residues. V was clipped by 6 bases and J by 8 bases; unmatched bases: 12. CDR3 residues: CASRDRQGPREAFF. CDR3 bases: TGTGCCAGCAGAGACCGACAGGGACCTCGAGAAGCTTTCTTT.

A note on this clone: Other DNA sequences within the sample encode an identical CDR3. The CDR3 loop reads CASRGLADTGELFF. The DNA for the CDR3 is TGTGCCAGTCGGGGACTAGCGGACACCGGGGAGCTGTTTTTT. V and J are TRBV19 and TRBJ2-2; the match to TRBD2 covers 11 bases. Germline CDR1 is LNHDA and CDR2 is SQIVND (reference sequence). V shed 8 bases, J shed 3 bases, and the junction held 2 bases outside the gene matches. This CDR3 contains 14 residues.

The rearrangement uses TRBV12-3 or TRBV12-4 and TRBJ2-3; TRBD1 agrees at 7 bases. Trimming cost V 5 bases and J 6 bases; bases outside gene matches: 5. The CDR3 runs to 13 residues. As DNA, the CDR3 is TGTGCCAGCAGTCCTCAACAGGGGGATACGCAGTATTTT. Encoded protein: CASSPQQGDTQYF.

The chain joins TRBV24-1 to TRBJ1-1, with 12 bases identical to TRBD1. The CDR3 covers 14 residues. Germline lookup yields CDR1 KGHDR and CDR2 SFDVKD. The trim removed 4 bases at V and 10 bases at J, leaving 6 bases unmatched. The CDR3 nucleotides read TGTGCCACCAGTGACCCCGGGACAGGGGGCTCAGCTTTCTTT. Amino acids: CATSDPGTGGSAFF.

The genes are TRBV29-1 and TRBJ2-7; 9 bases line up with TRBD1. The length of the CDR3 is 13 residues. V lost 6 bases to trimming and J lost 4 bases; unmatched junction nucleotides: 7. Germline CDR1 is SQVTM and CDR2 is ANQGSEA. The CDR3 region has the DNA TGCAGCGTCCAGGGACAGGGTAGATACGAGCAGTACTTC. This gives the protein CSVQGQGRYEQYF.

The V gene is TRBV9, the J gene TRBJ1-1; D call uncertain. Germline V gene lookup returns CDR1 SGDLS and CDR2 YYNGEE. This CDR3 has 13 amino acids. V was shortened by 3 bases and J by 1 base, with 7 bases between the two germline ends. Written as DNA, the CDR3 is TGTGCCAGCAGCGCCGAGAAGAACACTGAAGCTTTCTTT. It encodes CASSAEKNTEAFF. The complete variable domain, with remaining parts taken from reference TRBV9 and TRBJ1-1, reads DSGVTQTPKHLITATGQRVTLRCSPRSGDLSVYWYQQSLDQGLQFLIQYYNGEERAKGNILERFSAQQFPDLHSELNLSSLELGDSALYFCASSAEKNTEAFFGQGTRLTVV.

This clone was recorded a few times. The V call is TRBV7-2, the J call TRBJ2-1; 9 bases map to TRBD2. The germline CDR1 and CDR2 sequences are SGHTA and FQGNSA. With V trimmed by 4 bases and J by 6 bases, 7 bases remained unmatched. The CDR3 covers 15 residues. DNA of the CDR3: TGTGCCAGCAGCTCCCCCGGGACTAGCTCCAATGAGCAGTTCTTC. Translation: CASSSPGTSSNEQFF.

The gene calls are TRBV18 and TRBJ2-3, with TRBD1 matching 9 bases. Germline CDR1 and CDR2: KGHSH and LQKENI. After removal of 3 bases from V and 3 bases from J, the junction contained 4 bases not matched to a gene. This CDR3 contains 15 residues. Here the CDR3 DNA reads TGTGCCAGCTCACCCGGGACAGGGTCTACAGATACGCAGTATTTT. It encodes CASSPGTGSTDTQYF.

The gene calls are TRBV24-1 and TRBJ1-2; D is perhaps TRBD1 (5 bases). The CDR3 is 19 amino acids. Germline values: CDR1 KGHDR, CDR2 SFDVKD. V was shortened by 0 bases and J by 5 bases, with 24 bases between the two germline ends. The chain's CDR3 is CATSDLQGQGPTNLYGYTF. The CDR3 DNA sequence: TGTGCCACCAGTGATTTGCAAGGTCAGGGTCCAACTAATCTTTATGGCTACACCTTC.

This chain joins TRBV5-1 and TRBJ1-5, with D possibly TRBD1 on 6 matching bases. Trimming removed 0 bases from V and 3 bases from J, with 10 bases in between. Germline values: CDR1 SGHRS, CDR2 YFSETQ. The CDR3 is 15 residues long. DNA for the CDR3: TGCGCCAGCAGCTTGGATGGACAGTACAATCAGCCCCAGCATTTT. Translation gives CASSLDGQYNQPQHF.

The chain links TRBV7-2 to TRBJ2-5; D remains ambiguous. The V end was cut by 1 base, the J end by 5 bases, with 11 bases between. The CDR3 covers 14 residues. Germline lookup yields CDR1 SGHTA and CDR2 FQGNSA. CDR3: CASSLGGGTETQYF. CDR3 in DNA: TGTGCCAGCAGCTTAGGAGGTGGAACTGAGACCCAGTACTTC.

The chain has TRBV9 and TRBJ1-2; TRBD1 matches 12 bases. The germline CDR1 and CDR2 sequences are SGDLS and YYNGEE. Trimming cost V 3 bases and J 4 bases; bases outside gene matches: 4. The CDR3 spans 15 residues. CDR3 bases: TGTGCCAGCAGCGGGGGACAGGGGGCCCGCTATGGCTACACCTTC. This codes for CASSGGQGARYGYTF.

This chain connects TRBV19 to TRBJ2-1; 9 bases are a match to TRBD2. CDR1 is LNHDA and CDR2 is SQIVND in the germline V gene (reference sequence). V was pared by 0 bases and J by 4 bases, with 4 bases of the junction left unmatched. The CDR3 is made up of 16 amino acids. As DNA, the CDR3 is TGTGCCAGTAGTATAGATGGTAGCGGGGGTTACAATGAGCAGTTCTTC. This gives the protein CASSIDGSGGYNEQFF.

This chain uses TRBV2 with TRBJ2-5, with TRBD1 identical over 10 bases. The CDR3 covers 16 residues. V dropped 1 base and J dropped 2; count of bases not matched to a gene: 4. CDR1 is SNHLY and CDR2 is FYNNEI in the germline V gene. CDR3 loop: CASSEVGQGGQETQYF. Written as DNA, the CDR3 is TGTGCCAGCAGTGAAGTAGGACAGGGGGGGCAAGAGACCCAGTACTTC.